The 6 T cell receptor beta chains presented below share a single source sample, sequenced in a study of identical twins. TCRdb called the 5' RACE reads again in MiXCR, with one record for every CDR3 protein. The sample lists 350,000 or so distinct CDR3 sequences, approximately 8.8% occurring once. Input material: naive T cells sorted from blood. Every receptor here comes from a woman in her forties or fifties in good health.

Ten or more counts support this clonotype. The rearrangement links TRBV20-1 to TRBJ2-7; 10 bases fit TRBD2. CDR1 is DFQATT, CDR2 SNEGSKA, per germline (reference sequence). The CDR3 contains 16 residues. V was pared by 2 bases and J by 2 bases, with 9 bases of the junction left unmatched. DNA for the CDR3: TGCAGTGCTAGACACGGGACTAGCGCCCACACCTACGAGCAGTACTTC. The encoded protein is CSARHGTSAHTYEQYF.

This chain uses TRBV6-5 with TRBJ1-2; no definite D call. V was cut by 5 bases and J by 7 bases, with 17 bases left in between. This CDR3 is built from 14 residues. Germline assignment: CDR1 MNHEY and CDR2 SVGAGI. This CDR3 reads CASSLLTRGAGYTF. Written as DNA, the CDR3 is TGTGCCAGCAGTCTTTTGACTAGAGGTGCTGGCTACACCTTC.

The chain joins TRBV28 to TRBJ2-7; D perhaps matches TRBD2 (6 bases). Germline V gene data show CDR1 as MDHEN and CDR2 as SYDVKM. The CDR3 length is 16 residues. The V and J ends lost 6 bases and 3 bases respectively, with 21 bases between them. The CDR3 region is CASSPLGGLNLYEQYF. The CDR3 coding sequence is TGTGCCAGCAGCCCATTGGGGGGACTGAACCTCTACGAGCAGTACTTC.

The chain uses TRBV5-1 and TRBJ2-1; TRBD2 matches at 7 bases. The CDR3 consists of 15 residues. J gave up 5 bases and V 0 bases, and 5 bases lay outside the gene matches. CDR1 is SGHRS and CDR2 is YFSETQ in the germline V gene. CDR3 sequence reads: CASSLESSGHNEQFF. DNA for the CDR3: TGCGCCAGCAGCTTGGAGTCTAGCGGACACAATGAGCAGTTCTTC.

This clonotype was detected many times. The chain combines TRBV5-4 with TRBJ2-1; TRBD2 matches 7 bases. There are 16 residues in the CDR3. The V gene's germline CDR1 is SGHNT and CDR2 YYREEE (reference sequence). With 2 bases clipped from V and 0 bases from J, the junction kept 5 bases outside the gene matches. CDR3 sequence (DNA): TGTGCCAGCAGCTTAAGCGGGAAGAGCTCCTACAATGAGCAGTTCTTC. Amino acids: CASSLSGKSSYNEQFF.

The V call is TRBV7-2, the J call TRBJ1-5; maybe TRBD1 (6 bases). The ends were cut back, 5 bases at V and 6 bases at J, with 14 bases in the middle. Looked up from germline, CDR1 is SGHTA and CDR2 is FQGNSA. The CDR3 is made up of 14 amino acids. CDR3 protein: CASSEAGAGQPQHF. The DNA of the CDR3 is TGTGCCAGCAGCGAGGCGGGGGCCGGTCAGCCCCAGCATTTT.